This TCR beta chain was profiled in a study of T cells expressing NK-cell markers. Germline values: CDR1 DFQATT, CDR2 SNEGSKA (reference sequence). The CDR3 has 13 amino acids. In generating TCR beta cDNA, 5'RACE template switching with UMIs was used. Each CDR3 protein gets one entry in TCRdb, which reprocessed the 5' RACE reads and gives no DNA. The sample data list about 260,000 distinct CDR3 sequences. The chain carries TRBV20-1 and TRBJ1-5. This receptor was identified in a woman between 18 and 75 years old in good health. The specimen sequenced was blood T cells: a sorted CD56 or NKG2C T cell subset, CD4+ or CD8+ T cells, or bulk PBMC T cells (not recorded which). The CDR3 loop reads CSAESGVVQPQHF.